The 10 T cell receptor beta chains in this list originate from one sample, sequenced in a study of T cell responses to AZD1222 COVID-19 vaccine. The repertoire was sequenced with immunoSEQ multiplex PCR; TCRdb's copy has only in-frame clones and lacks some. The sample shows some 140,000 clones, 88% of them seen only once. Specimen: peripheral blood, collected on day 0 of AZD1222 vaccination. Receptor source: an adult in good health.

The V and J genes are TRBV6-2 or TRBV6-3 and TRBJ1-6; TRBD1 might be the D (5 bases). Germline V lookup: CDR1 MNHEY, CDR2 SVGEGT. Trimming shortened V by 6 bases and J by 9 bases, and 24 bases separated the two germline ends. This CDR3 is built from 17 residues. CDR3 loop: CASSRPAGILGGSPLHF. The CDR3, as DNA: TGTGCCAGCAGCCGACCGGCCGGGATATTGGGGGGTTCACCCCTCCACTTT.

This rearrangement joins TRBV7-2 to TRBJ2-3, with 9 bases aligning to TRBD2. V shed 6 bases, J shed 5 bases, and the junction held 9 bases outside the gene matches. CDR3 length equals 15 residues. Germline lookup yields CDR1 SGHTA and CDR2 FQGNSA. CDR3 region: CASSSPLAGKDTQYF. The CDR3 DNA sequence: TGTGCCAGCAGTTCACCGCTAGCGGGGAAAGATACGCAGTATTTT. The whole variable domain, filled in from reference TRBV7-2 and TRBJ2-3, reads GAGVSQSPSNKVTEKGKDVELRCDPISGHTALYWYRQSLGQGLEFLIYFQGNSAPDKSGLPSDRFSAERTGGSVSTLTIQRTQQEDSAVYLCASSSPLAGKDTQYFGPGTRLTVL.

The chain has TRBV3-1 (or the pseudogene TRBV3-2) and TRBJ2-3; no clear D gene. The ends were cut back, 4 bases at V and 6 bases at J, with 11 bases in the middle. Germline lookup yields CDR1 LGHDT and CDR2 YNNKEL (reference sequence). CDR3 length: 13 residues. CDR3 region: CASSRTGGDTQYF. CDR3 bases: TGTGCCAGCAGCCGGACCGGCGGTGATACGCAGTATTTT.

The rearrangement links TRBV3-1 (or the pseudogene TRBV3-2) to TRBJ2-1; D uncertain. The CDR3 contains 13 residues. V was shortened by 2 bases and J by 9 bases, with 11 bases between the two germline ends. CDR1 and CDR2 (germline): LGHDT, YNNKEL (reference sequence). Here the CDR3 DNA reads TGTGCCAGCAGCCAACAAAGGGCTACTGAGCAGTTCTTC. The encoded protein is CASSQQRATEQFF.

The sample holds one count of this clone. V is TRBV7-2 and J is TRBJ1-5; D call uncertain. The CDR3 covers 14 residues. Trimming removed 4 bases from V and 4 bases from J, with 11 bases in between. Germline V CDR1 and CDR2: SGHTA, FQGNSA. CDR3 amino acids: CASSYGLGNQPQHF. The CDR3 DNA reads TGTGCCAGCAGCTACGGGTTGGGGAATCAGCCCCAGCATTTT.

The rearrangement joins TRBV14 to TRBJ1-2; 7 bases map to TRBD1. Germline trimming cut 4 bases from V and 7 bases from J; bases unmatched to any gene: 9. The CDR3 has 14 residues. Germline V CDR1 and CDR2: SGHDN, FVKESK. The CDR3 is CASSPQGGLGGYTF. The CDR3 bases are TGTGCCAGCAGCCCTCAGGGGGGGCTGGGTGGCTACACCTTC. The whole variable domain, filled in from reference TRBV14 and TRBJ1-2, reads EAGVTQFPSHSVIEKGQTVTLRCDPISGHDNLYWYRRVMGKEIKFLLHFVKESKQDESGMPNNRFLAERTGGTYSTLKVQPAELEDSGVYFCASSPQGGLGGYTFGSGTRLTVV.

The chain is built from TRBV27 and TRBJ2-3, with D possibly matching TRBD1 (5 bases). The CDR3 sequence is 16 residues long. Trimming stripped 3 bases from V and 2 bases from J, with 15 bases between. Germline V CDR1 and CDR2: MNHEY, SMNVEV (reference sequence). The chain's CDR3 is CASSFKGQTLTDTQYF. As DNA, the CDR3 is TGTGCCAGCAGTTTTAAGGGGCAGACGCTCACAGATACGCAGTATTTT.

This clone was recorded only once. V gene TRBV4-1 combines with J gene TRBJ1-3; D is ambiguous. The CDR3 runs 17 residues. With 1 base removed from V and 1 base from J, the gap between germline ends came to 14 bases. Germline CDR1 MGHRA, CDR2 YSYEKL. CDR3 residues: CASSQGWSLLSGNTIYF. CDR3 nucleotide sequence: TGCGCCAGCAGCCAAGGATGGAGCCTCCTATCTGGAAACACCATATATTTT.

The chain carries TRBV6-4 and TRBJ2-5, with 7 bases matching TRBD1. Germline trimming cut 3 bases from V and 4 bases from J; bases unmatched to any gene: 2. Germline CDR1 reads MRHNA; CDR2 reads SNTAGT. The CDR3 runs to 13 residues. CDR3 sequence reads: CASSETGRETQYF. DNA for the CDR3: TGTGCCAGCAGTGAGACAGGGCGAGAGACCCAGTACTTC.

The genes are TRBV7-2 and TRBJ1-1, with 7 positions matching TRBD1. This CDR3 is built from 14 residues. Germline CDR1 and CDR2: SGHTA and FQGNSA. V lost 7 bases, J lost 1 base, and 6 bases stayed unmatched. The DNA for the CDR3 is TGTGCCAGCAAGATGGGGACAGCGAACACTGAAGCTTTCTTT. Residues: CASKMGTANTEAFF.